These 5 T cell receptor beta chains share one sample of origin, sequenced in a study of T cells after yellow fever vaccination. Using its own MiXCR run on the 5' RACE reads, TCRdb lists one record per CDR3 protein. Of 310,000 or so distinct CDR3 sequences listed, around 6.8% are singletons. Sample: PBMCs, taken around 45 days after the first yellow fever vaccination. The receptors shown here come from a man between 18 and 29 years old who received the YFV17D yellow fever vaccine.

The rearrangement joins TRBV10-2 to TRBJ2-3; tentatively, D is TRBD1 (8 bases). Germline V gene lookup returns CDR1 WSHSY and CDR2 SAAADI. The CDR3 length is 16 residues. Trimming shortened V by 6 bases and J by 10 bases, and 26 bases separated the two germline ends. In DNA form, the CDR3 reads TGCGCCAGCAGGGCCGGGCTACCGCACAGGGGGGGGGCGCAGTATTTT. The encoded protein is CASRAGLPHRGGAQYF.

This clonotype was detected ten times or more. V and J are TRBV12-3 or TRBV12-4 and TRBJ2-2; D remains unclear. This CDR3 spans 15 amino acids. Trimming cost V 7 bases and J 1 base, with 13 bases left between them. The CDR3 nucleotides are TGTGCCAGCACCCCCGCCAGAAGGAACACCGGGGAGCTGTTTTTT. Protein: CASTPARRNTGELFF.

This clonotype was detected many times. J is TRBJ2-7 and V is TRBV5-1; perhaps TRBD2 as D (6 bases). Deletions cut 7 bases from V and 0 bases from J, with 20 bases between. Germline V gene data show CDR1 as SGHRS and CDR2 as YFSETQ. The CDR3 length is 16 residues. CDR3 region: CASGAWAGSDSYEQYF. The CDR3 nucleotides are TGCGCCAGCGGAGCCTGGGCGGGGTCCGACTCCTACGAGCAGTACTTC.

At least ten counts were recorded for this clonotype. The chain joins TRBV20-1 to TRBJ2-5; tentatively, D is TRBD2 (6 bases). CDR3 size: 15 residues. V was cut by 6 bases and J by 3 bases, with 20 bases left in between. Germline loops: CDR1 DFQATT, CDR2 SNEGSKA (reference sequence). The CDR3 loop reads CSAGDYSAGEETQYF. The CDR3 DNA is TGCAGTGCCGGAGATTACTCAGCGGGTGAAGAGACCCAGTACTTC.

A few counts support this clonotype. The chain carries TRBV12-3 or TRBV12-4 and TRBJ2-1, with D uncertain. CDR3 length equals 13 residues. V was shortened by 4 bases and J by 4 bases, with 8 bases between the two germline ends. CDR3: CASSSIQYNEQFF. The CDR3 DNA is TGTGCCAGCAGTTCAATCCAGTACAATGAGCAGTTCTTC.